The source of this T cell receptor beta chain is a study of T cell changes during pregnancy in multiple sclerosis. The table came from immunoSEQ multiplex PCR; TCRdb's copy has only in-frame clones and leaves some out. The table includes tens of thousands of clones, around 93% detected once. This CDR3 is built from 16 residues. Sequencing was performed on peripheral blood, taken in the second trimester of pregnancy. This rearrangement joins TRBV1 to TRBJ2-1; TRBD2, the table's D call, was not compared with the DNA. TRBV1 is listed as a pseudogene. This clonotype originated in a female donor with multiple sclerosis, enrolled in a pregnancy study. In DNA, the CDR3 is TGCACCAGCAGCCAAGATGTAGCGGGGGGGCCGAATGAGCAGTTCTTC. Translating gives CTSSQDVAGGPNEQFF.